This T cell receptor (beta chain) was found in a study of blood T cell repertoires in COVID-19. Study details: Acute and convalescent COVID-19 samples came from the United States, Italy and Spain.

The count of this clone is one. Some clones are missing from TCRdb's copy, which holds only in-frame ones; the method was immunoSEQ multiplex PCR. The repertoire holds about 120,000 clones, 75% to 85% seen once, with about 9.4% in the top ten. The clonotype originates from a human donor in a cohort sampled during active COVID-19. Sequencing was done on a sample of peripheral blood.

DNA of the CDR3: TGTGCCAGCAGTGGGCGACAGGGGAATAGCAATCAGCCCCAGCATTTT. It yields the protein CASSGRQGNSNQPQHF. V is TRBV25-1 and J is TRBJ1-5, with 8 bases aligning to TRBD1. The CDR3 runs 16 residues. Germline loops: CDR1 MGHDK, CDR2 SYGVNS. J gave up 0 bases and V 4 bases, and 5 bases lay outside the gene matches. Filled out from reference TRBV25-1 and TRBJ1-5, the complete variable domain reads EADIYQTPRYLVIGTGKKITLECSQTMGHDKMYWYQQDPGMELHLIHYSYGVNSTEKGDLSSESTVSRIRTEHFPLTLESARPSHTSQYLCASSGRQGNSNQPQHFGDGTRLSIL.